The clone carrying this TCR beta chain came up many times. The data were taken from a study of T-cell reconstitution after alpha-beta-depleted transplantation in children. Unique molecular identifiers were used in preparing the TCRbeta library. Each CDR3 protein gets one entry after TCRdb re-called the PCR reads with MiXCR. Of roughly 100,000 distinct CDR3 sequences detected, under 7% appear once; the ten largest clones hold about 6%. V shed 7 bases and J 1 base; nucleotides not matched to a gene: 2. This CDR3 has 13 amino acids. The rearrangement links TRBV12-3 or TRBV12-4 to TRBJ2-3; 7 nucleotides align to TRBD2. The origin of this receptor is a female patient aged 2-15 years who had a stem cell transplant for Fanconi anemia, so the T cells may come from the graft donor. Here the sequenced sample was PBMCs, mostly from graft donor cells, taken 60 days after TCRalphabeta/CD19-depleted stem cell transplant. CDR3 sequence: CASNLAGTDTQYF. CDR3 in DNA: TGTGCCAGCAATCTAGCGGGCACAGATACGCAGTATTTT.